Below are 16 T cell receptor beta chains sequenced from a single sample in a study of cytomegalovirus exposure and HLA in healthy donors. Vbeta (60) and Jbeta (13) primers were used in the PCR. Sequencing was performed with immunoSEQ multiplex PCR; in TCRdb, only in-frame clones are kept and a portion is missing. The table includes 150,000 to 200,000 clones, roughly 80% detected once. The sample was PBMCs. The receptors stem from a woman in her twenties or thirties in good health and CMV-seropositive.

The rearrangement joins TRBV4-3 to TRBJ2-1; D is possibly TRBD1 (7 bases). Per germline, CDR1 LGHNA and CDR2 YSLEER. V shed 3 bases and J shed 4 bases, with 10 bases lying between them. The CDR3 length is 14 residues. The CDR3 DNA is TGCGCCAGCAGCCACGGGGGACAGTACAATGAGCAGTTCTTC. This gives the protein CASSHGGQYNEQFF.

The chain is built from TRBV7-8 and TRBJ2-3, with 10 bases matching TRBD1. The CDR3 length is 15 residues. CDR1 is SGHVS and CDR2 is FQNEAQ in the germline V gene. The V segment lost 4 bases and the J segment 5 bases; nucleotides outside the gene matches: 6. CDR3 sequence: CASSSGQGGIDTQYF. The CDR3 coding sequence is TGTGCCAGCAGCTCAGGACAGGGGGGGATAGATACGCAGTATTTT.

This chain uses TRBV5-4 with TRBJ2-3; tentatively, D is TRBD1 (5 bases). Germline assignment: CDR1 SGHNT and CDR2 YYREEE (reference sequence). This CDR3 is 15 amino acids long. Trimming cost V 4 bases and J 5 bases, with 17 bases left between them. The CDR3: CASSPSGWGVDTQYF. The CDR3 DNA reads TGTGCCAGCAGCCCCTCCGGTTGGGGCGTAGATACGCAGTATTTT.

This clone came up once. The CDR3 protein is CASSLPLLRQGARDNQPQHF. The CDR3 DNA reads as TGTGCCAGCAGCTTGCCCCTACTCCGACAGGGGGCGAGGGATAATCAGCCCCAGCATTTT. The J gene is TRBJ1-5, the V gene TRBV28, with 10 bases lining up with TRBD1. The V gene's germline CDR1 is MDHEN and CDR2 SYDVKM. CDR3 length: 20 amino acids. V lost 6 bases to trimming and J lost 4 bases; unmatched junction nucleotides: 21.

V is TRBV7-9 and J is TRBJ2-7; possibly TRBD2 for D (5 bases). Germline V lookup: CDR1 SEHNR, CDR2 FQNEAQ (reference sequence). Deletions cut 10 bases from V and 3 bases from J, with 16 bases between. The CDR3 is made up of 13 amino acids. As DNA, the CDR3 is TGTGCCACACAAGGAGAGGGTAACTACGAGCAGTACTTC. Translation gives CATQGEGNYEQYF.

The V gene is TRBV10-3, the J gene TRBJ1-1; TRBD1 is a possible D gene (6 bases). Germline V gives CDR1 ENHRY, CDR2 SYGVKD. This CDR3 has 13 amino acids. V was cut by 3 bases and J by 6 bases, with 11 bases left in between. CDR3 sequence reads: CAISDPGHPEAFF. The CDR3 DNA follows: TGTGCCATCAGTGATCCGGGACACCCTGAAGCTTTCTTT.

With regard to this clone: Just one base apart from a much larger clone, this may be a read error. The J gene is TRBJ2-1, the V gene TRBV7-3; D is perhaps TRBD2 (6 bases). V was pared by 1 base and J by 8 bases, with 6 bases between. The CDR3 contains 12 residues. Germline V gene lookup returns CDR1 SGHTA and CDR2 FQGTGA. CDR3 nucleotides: TGTGCCAGCAGCTTAAGGGGGGATGAGCAGTTCTTC. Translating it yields CASSLRGDEQFF.

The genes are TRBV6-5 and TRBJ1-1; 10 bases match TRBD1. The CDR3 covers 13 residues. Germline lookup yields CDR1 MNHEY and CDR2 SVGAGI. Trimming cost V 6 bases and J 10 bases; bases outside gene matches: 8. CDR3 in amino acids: CASSRGQGISAFF. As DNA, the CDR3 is TGTGCCAGCAGCAGGGGACAGGGGATCTCAGCTTTCTTT.

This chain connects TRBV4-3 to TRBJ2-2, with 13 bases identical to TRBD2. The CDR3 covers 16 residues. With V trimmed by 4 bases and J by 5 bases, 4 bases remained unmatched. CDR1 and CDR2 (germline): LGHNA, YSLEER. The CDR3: CASSPGTSGETGELFF. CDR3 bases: TGCGCCAGCAGCCCCGGGACTAGCGGGGAAACCGGGGAGCTGTTTTTT.

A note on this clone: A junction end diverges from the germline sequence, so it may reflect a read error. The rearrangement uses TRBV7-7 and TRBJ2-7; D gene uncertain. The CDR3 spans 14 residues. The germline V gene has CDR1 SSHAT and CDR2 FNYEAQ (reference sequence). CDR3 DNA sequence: TGTGCTAGCAGCTTAACTCCGGGTTCCTACGAGCAGTACTTC. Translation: CASSLTPGSYEQYF. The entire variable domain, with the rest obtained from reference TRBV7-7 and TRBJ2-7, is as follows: GAGVSQSPRYKVTKRGQDVTLRCDPISSHATLYWYQQALGQGPEFLTYFNYEAQPDKSGLPSDRFSAERPEGSISTLTIQRTEQRDSAMYRCASSLTPGSYEQYFGPGTRLTVT.

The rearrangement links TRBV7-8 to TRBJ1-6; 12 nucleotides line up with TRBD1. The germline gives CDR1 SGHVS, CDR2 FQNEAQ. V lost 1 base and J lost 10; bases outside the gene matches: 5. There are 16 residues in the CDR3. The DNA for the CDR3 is TGTGCCAGCAGCTTAGGGGGACAGGGGGCAGGATCACCCCTCCACTTT. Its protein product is CASSLGGQGAGSPLHF.

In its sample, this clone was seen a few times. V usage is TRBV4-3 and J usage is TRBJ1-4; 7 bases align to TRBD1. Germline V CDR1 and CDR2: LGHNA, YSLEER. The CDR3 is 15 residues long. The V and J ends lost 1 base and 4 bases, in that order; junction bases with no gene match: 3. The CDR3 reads CASSQGGTVNEKLFF. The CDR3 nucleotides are TGCGCCAGCAGCCAAGGTGGGACAGTTAATGAAAAACTGTTTTTT.

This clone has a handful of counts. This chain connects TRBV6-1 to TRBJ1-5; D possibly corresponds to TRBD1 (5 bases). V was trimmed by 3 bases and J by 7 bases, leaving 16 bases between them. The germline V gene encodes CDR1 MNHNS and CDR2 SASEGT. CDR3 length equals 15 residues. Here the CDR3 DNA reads TGTGCCAGCAGTGAGAGTAAGGGCGGGGGACAGCCCCAGCATTTT. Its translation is CASSESKGGGQPQHF.

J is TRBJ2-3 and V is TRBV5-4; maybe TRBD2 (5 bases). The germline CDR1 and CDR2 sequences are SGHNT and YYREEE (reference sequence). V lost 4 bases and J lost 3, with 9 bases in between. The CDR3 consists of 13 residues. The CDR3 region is CASSRPGTDTQYF. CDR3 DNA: TGTGCCAGCAGCCGTCCGGGGACAGATACGCAGTATTTT.

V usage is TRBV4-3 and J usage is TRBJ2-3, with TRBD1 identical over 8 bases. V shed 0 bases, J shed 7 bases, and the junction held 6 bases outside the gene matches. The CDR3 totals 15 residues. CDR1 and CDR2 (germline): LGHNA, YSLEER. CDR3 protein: CASSQDRGRTYTQYF. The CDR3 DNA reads TGCGCCAGCAGCCAAGACAGGGGGCGGACTTATACGCAGTATTTT.

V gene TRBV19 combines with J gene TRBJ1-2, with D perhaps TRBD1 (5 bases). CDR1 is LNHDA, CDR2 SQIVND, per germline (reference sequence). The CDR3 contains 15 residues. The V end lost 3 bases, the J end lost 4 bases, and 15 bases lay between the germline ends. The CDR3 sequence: CASSIAGGSGYGYTF. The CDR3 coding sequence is TGTGCCAGTAGTATTGCCGGGGGTAGTGGCTATGGCTACACCTTC.